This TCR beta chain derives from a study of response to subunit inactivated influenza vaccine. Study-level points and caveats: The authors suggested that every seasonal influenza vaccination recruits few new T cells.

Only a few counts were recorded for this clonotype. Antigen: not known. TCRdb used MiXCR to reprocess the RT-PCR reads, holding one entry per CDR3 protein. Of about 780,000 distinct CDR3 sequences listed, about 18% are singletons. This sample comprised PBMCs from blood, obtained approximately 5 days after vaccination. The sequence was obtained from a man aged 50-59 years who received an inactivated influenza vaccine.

The CDR3 region is CASSYAVQGAGGAAFF. CDR3 DNA sequence: TGTGCCAGCAGTTACGCCGTTCAGGGGGCGGGGGGGGCGGCTTTCTTT. This chain links TRBV6-5 with TRBJ1-1; 8 bases are a match to TRBD1. Germline V gene lookup returns CDR1 MNHEY and CDR2 SVGAGI. J lost 11 bases, V lost 2 bases, and 16 bases had no gene match. CDR3 length equals 16 residues.